This TCR beta chain was obtained from a study of beta chain features in type 1 diabetes. Study results and limitations: For Type 1 diabetes patients, all four CD4+ subsets carried TCRB CDR3s that were moderately but significantly shorter.

Of note for this clone: Its matching antigen is unknown.

As every portion of the isolated RNA was reverse transcribed, the sequencing read expressed TCRB transcripts. The data were produced by immunoSEQ multiplex PCR, yet TCRdb's version contains in-frame clones alone and is incomplete. This sample has about 340,000 clones, with roughly 14% found just once. The sample comprised naive CD4+ T cells from blood. The sequence derives from a woman between 18 and 29 years old with type 1 diabetes.

CDR3: CASSVAGTSGQETQYF. The CDR3 DNA reads TGTGCCAGCAGCGTAGCCGGGACTAGCGGGCAAGAGACCCAGTACTTC. This chain links TRBV9 with TRBJ2-5; 12 nucleotides match TRBD2. Looked up from germline, CDR1 is SGDLS and CDR2 is YYNGEE. CDR3 length: 16 amino acids. The junction had 2 bases not matched to a gene; V was cut back by 0 bases and J by 2 bases.